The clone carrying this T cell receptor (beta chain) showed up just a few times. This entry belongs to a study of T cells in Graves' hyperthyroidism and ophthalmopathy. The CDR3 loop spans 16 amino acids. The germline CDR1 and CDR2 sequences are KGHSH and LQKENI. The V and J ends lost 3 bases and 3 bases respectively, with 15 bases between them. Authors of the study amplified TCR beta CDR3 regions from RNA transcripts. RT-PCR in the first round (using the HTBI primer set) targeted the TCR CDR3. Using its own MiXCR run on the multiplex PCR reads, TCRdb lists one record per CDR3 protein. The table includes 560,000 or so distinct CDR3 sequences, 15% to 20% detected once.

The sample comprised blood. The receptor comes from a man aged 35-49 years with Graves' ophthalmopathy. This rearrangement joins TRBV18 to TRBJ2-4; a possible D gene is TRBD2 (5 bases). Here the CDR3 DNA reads TGTGCCAGCTCACCTTTTGGAGGAAACTACAAAAACATTCAGTACTTC. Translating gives CASSPFGGNYKNIQYF.